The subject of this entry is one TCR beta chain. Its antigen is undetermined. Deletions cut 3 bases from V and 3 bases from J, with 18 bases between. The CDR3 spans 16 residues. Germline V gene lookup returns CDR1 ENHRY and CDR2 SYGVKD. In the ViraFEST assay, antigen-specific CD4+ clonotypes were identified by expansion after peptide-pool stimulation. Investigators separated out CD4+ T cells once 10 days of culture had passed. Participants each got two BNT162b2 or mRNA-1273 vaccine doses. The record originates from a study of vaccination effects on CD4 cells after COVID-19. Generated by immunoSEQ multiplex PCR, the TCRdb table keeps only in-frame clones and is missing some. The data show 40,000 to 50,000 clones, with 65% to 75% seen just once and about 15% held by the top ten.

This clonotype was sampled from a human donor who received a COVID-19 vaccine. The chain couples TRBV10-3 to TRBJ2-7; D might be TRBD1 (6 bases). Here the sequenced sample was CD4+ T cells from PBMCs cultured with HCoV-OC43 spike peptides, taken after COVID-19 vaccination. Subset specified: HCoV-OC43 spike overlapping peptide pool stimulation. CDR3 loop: CAISDRGKRGFYEQYF. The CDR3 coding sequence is TGTGCCATCAGTGACAGGGGAAAGCGAGGGTTCTACGAGCAGTACTTC.